Listed below are T cell receptor beta chains from one sample, sequenced in a study of T-cell reconstitution after alpha-beta-depleted transplantation in children. In TCRdb, the PCR reads were re-called with MiXCR into one record per CDR3 protein. The sample has more than 20,000 distinct CDR3 sequences, roughly 10% seen once. Material: PBMCs from the stem cell graft donor, obtained from the stem cell graft. The receptors originated from a human donor who donated a stem cell graft to a child with chronic granulomatous disease. The CDR3 runs from the conserved cysteine through the conserved F or W. Each record gives: J gene, clone size, V gene, D gene, CDR3 protein, CDR3 DNA. D genes are given only for firm matches. The size entry is marked missing in some rows and otherwise reads once, few, many or a size class.

J gene: TRBJ2-2; clone size: once; V gene: TRBV20-1; D gene: -; CDR3 protein: CSASGGRIGTGELFF; CDR3 DNA: TGCAGTGCTAGTGGGGGGCGGATTGGCACCGGGGAGCTGTTTTTC
J gene: TRBJ2-3; clone size: many; V gene: TRBV2; D gene: TRBD2; CDR3 protein: CASSEIAGGPNTQYF; CDR3 DNA: TGTGCCAGCAGTGAAATAGCGGGAGGGCCAAATACGCAGTATTTT
J gene: TRBJ2-7; clone size: many; V gene: TRBV5-1; D gene: TRBD2; CDR3 protein: CASSSAGWAYEQYF; CDR3 DNA: TGCGCCAGCAGCTCAGCGGGATGGGCCTACGAGCAGTACTTC
J gene: TRBJ2-7; clone size: many; V gene: TRBV12-3/TRBV12-4; D gene: TRBD1; CDR3 protein: CASSMVGQGAIHEQYF; CDR3 DNA: TGTGCCAGCAGTATGGTAGGACAGGGGGCGATCCACGAGCAGTACTTC
J gene: TRBJ1-5; clone size: medium-sized; V gene: TRBV7-9; D gene: -; CDR3 protein: CASSSYNQPQHF; CDR3 DNA: TGTGCCAGCAGCTCTTATAATCAGCCCCAGCATTTT
J gene: TRBJ2-5; clone size: -; V gene: TRBV25-1; D gene: -; CDR3 protein: CASEPGNQETQYF; CDR3 DNA: TGTGCCAGCGAACCCGGGAACCAAGAGACCCAGTACTTC
J gene: TRBJ2-7; clone size: many; V gene: TRBV18; D gene: -; CDR3 protein: CASSSRDIYEQYF; CDR3 DNA: TGTGCCAGCTCATCCCGGGACATCTACGAGCAGTACTTC
J gene: TRBJ2-5; clone size: many; V gene: TRBV5-1; D gene: -; CDR3 protein: CASSTGIPETQYF; CDR3 DNA: TGCGCCAGCAGCACCGGAATCCCAGAGACCCAGTACTTC
J gene: TRBJ2-7; clone size: many; V gene: TRBV9; D gene: TRBD1; CDR3 protein: CASSGQGYEQYF; CDR3 DNA: TGTGCCAGCAGCGGACAGGGCTACGAGCAGTACTTC
J gene: TRBJ2-5; clone size: many; V gene: TRBV20-1; D gene: -; CDR3 protein: CSATALVHQETQYF; CDR3 DNA: TGCAGTGCTACCGCTCTAGTACATCAAGAGACCCAGTACTTC
J gene: TRBJ1-2; clone size: many; V gene: TRBV7-9; D gene: -; CDR3 protein: CASSSLTF; CDR3 DNA: TGTGCCAGCAGCTCCCTGACCTTC
J gene: TRBJ1-2; clone size: many; V gene: TRBV5-1; D gene: -; CDR3 protein: CASSYGQKNYGYTF; CDR3 DNA: TGCGCCAGCAGCTACGGACAGAAGAACTATGGCTACACCTTC
J gene: TRBJ2-1; clone size: -; V gene: TRBV12-3/TRBV12-4; D gene: TRBD2; CDR3 protein: CASSFQREGHDEQFF; CDR3 DNA: TGTGCCAGCAGTTTTCAGCGGGAGGGCCACGATGAGCAGTTCTTC
J gene: TRBJ1-5; clone size: medium-sized; V gene: TRBV10-2; D gene: TRBD1; CDR3 protein: CATEQGADQPQHF; CDR3 DNA: TGCGCCACGGAACAGGGGGCTGATCAGCCCCAGCATTTT
J gene: TRBJ2-6; clone size: many; V gene: TRBV12-3/TRBV12-4; D gene: -; CDR3 protein: CAGGTGANVLTF; CDR3 DNA: TGTGCGGGGGGAACTGGGGCCAACGTCCTGACTTTC
J gene: TRBJ1-2; clone size: many; V gene: TRBV20-1; D gene: -; CDR3 protein: CSATAGDGYTF; CDR3 DNA: TGCAGTGCTACCGCAGGGGATGGCTACACCTTC
J gene: TRBJ2-1; clone size: -; V gene: TRBV7-2; D gene: TRBD1; CDR3 protein: CASSWGQVNNEQFF; CDR3 DNA: TGTGCCAGCAGCTGGGGACAGGTAAACAATGAGCAGTTCTTC
J gene: TRBJ2-3; clone size: many; V gene: TRBV5-1; D gene: -; CDR3 protein: CASSLTTDTQYF; CDR3 DNA: TGCGCCAGCAGCTTGACCACAGATACGCAGTATTTT
J gene: TRBJ1-2; clone size: many; V gene: TRBV7-9; D gene: TRBD1; CDR3 protein: CASRRQGVNYGYTF; CDR3 DNA: TGTGCCAGCAGACGACAGGGAGTTAACTATGGCTACACCTTC
J gene: TRBJ2-7; clone size: -; V gene: TRBV7-9; D gene: TRBD2; CDR3 protein: CASSSGLAGRSYEQYF; CDR3 DNA: TGTGCCAGCAGCTCCGGACTAGCGGGGCGATCCTACGAGCAGTACTTC
J gene: TRBJ1-1; clone size: many; V gene: TRBV9; D gene: -; CDR3 protein: CASSAKDRTRLDTEAFF; CDR3 DNA: TGTGCCAGCAGCGCAAAGGACAGAACCCGTCTGGACACTGAAGCTTTCTTT
J gene: TRBJ2-1; clone size: many; V gene: TRBV11-1; D gene: TRBD2; CDR3 protein: CASSYRTSIDNEQFF; CDR3 DNA: TGTGCCAGCAGCTACCGGACTAGCATCGACAATGAGCAGTTCTTC
J gene: TRBJ1-1; clone size: -; V gene: TRBV7-8; D gene: TRBD1; CDR3 protein: CASSLGPGGGGTEAFF; CDR3 DNA: TGTGCCAGCAGCTTAGGACCAGGGGGCGGGGGGACTGAAGCTTTCTTT
J gene: TRBJ2-1; clone size: many; V gene: TRBV21-1; D gene: -; CDR3 protein: CASSNKGRHNEQFF; CDR3 DNA: TGTGCCAGCAGCAATAAGGGGAGACACAATGAGCAGTTCTTC
J gene: TRBJ2-2; clone size: few; V gene: TRBV10-3; D gene: TRBD1; CDR3 protein: CAISAGTGGVWYTGELFF; CDR3 DNA: TGTGCCATCAGCGCCGGGACAGGGGGCGTCTGGTACACCGGGGAGCTGTTTTTT
J gene: TRBJ2-5; clone size: many; V gene: TRBV20-1; D gene: -; CDR3 protein: CSAPLETQYF; CDR3 DNA: TGCAGTGCTCCCCTAGAGACCCAGTACTTC
J gene: TRBJ1-1; clone size: -; V gene: TRBV11-2; D gene: TRBD1; CDR3 protein: CASSLVVLGQGGTEAFF; CDR3 DNA: TGTGCCAGCAGCTTAGTGGTCTTAGGACAGGGTGGCACTGAAGCTTTCTTT
J gene: TRBJ2-7; clone size: many; V gene: TRBV9; D gene: TRBD2; CDR3 protein: CASSVGLAGTYEQYF; CDR3 DNA: TGTGCCAGCAGCGTAGGACTAGCGGGTACCTACGAGCAGTACTTC
J gene: TRBJ2-2; clone size: few; V gene: TRBV9; D gene: -; CDR3 protein: CASSVIDRPRPELFF; CDR3 DNA: TGTGCCAGCAGCGTTATCGACCGACCACGGCCGGAGCTGTTTTTT
J gene: TRBJ1-2; clone size: many; V gene: TRBV29-1; D gene: -; CDR3 protein: CSVEDHTGNYGYTF; CDR3 DNA: TGCAGCGTTGAAGATCATACGGGAAACTATGGCTACACCTTC
J gene: TRBJ1-1; clone size: many; V gene: TRBV5-5; D gene: -; CDR3 protein: CASTLSGENTEAFF; CDR3 DNA: TGTGCCAGCACCCTATCTGGAGAGAACACTGAAGCTTTCTTT
J gene: TRBJ2-1; clone size: many; V gene: TRBV15; D gene: TRBD2; CDR3 protein: CATSPERAGGPANEQFF; CDR3 DNA: TGTGCCACCAGCCCCGAAAGAGCGGGAGGGCCAGCAAATGAGCAGTTCTTC
J gene: TRBJ2-3; clone size: many; V gene: TRBV27; D gene: TRBD1; CDR3 protein: CASSYDRGSADTQYF; CDR3 DNA: TGTGCCAGCAGTTATGACAGGGGGTCGGCAGATACGCAGTATTTT
J gene: TRBJ1-1; clone size: many; V gene: TRBV9; D gene: -; CDR3 protein: CASSVDGGEAFF; CDR3 DNA: TGTGCCAGCAGCGTAGACGGGGGGGAAGCTTTCTTT
J gene: TRBJ1-1; clone size: -; V gene: TRBV29-1; D gene: -; CDR3 protein: CSVVGQNTEAFF; CDR3 DNA: TGCAGCGTGGTGGGACAGAACACTGAAGCTTTCTTT
J gene: TRBJ1-2; clone size: many; V gene: TRBV5-1; D gene: -; CDR3 protein: CASSFSAQPNYGYTF; CDR3 DNA: TGCGCCAGCAGCTTTTCAGCCCAACCTAACTATGGCTACACCTTC
J gene: TRBJ2-7; clone size: many; V gene: TRBV27; D gene: -; CDR3 protein: CASTPLASVPSYEQYF; CDR3 DNA: TGTGCCAGCACCCCCCTTGCTAGCGTACCATCCTACGAGCAGTACTTC
J gene: TRBJ1-4; clone size: many; V gene: TRBV20-1; D gene: -; CDR3 protein: CSATAPEKLFF; CDR3 DNA: TGCAGTGCCACTGCGCCTGAAAAACTGTTTTTT
J gene: TRBJ2-1; clone size: -; V gene: TRBV12-3/TRBV12-4; D gene: -; CDR3 protein: CASSIGDSGNEQFF; CDR3 DNA: TGTGCCAGCAGTATCGGGGATAGCGGCAATGAGCAGTTCTTC
J gene: TRBJ2-1; clone size: few; V gene: TRBV20-1; D gene: TRBD2; CDR3 protein: CSARGGREVGNEQFF; CDR3 DNA: TGCAGTGCTCGTGGGGGGCGGGAGGTAGGGAATGAGCAGTTCTTC
J gene: TRBJ2-7; clone size: many; V gene: TRBV28; D gene: -; CDR3 protein: CASSLEVRGPYEQYF; CDR3 DNA: TGTGCCAGCAGTTTAGAGGTGAGAGGCCCCTACGAGCAGTACTTC
J gene: TRBJ2-7; clone size: -; V gene: TRBV4-2; D gene: -; CDR3 protein: CASSQDLAVHEQYF; CDR3 DNA: TGTGCCAGCAGCCAAGATTTGGCAGTCCACGAGCAGTACTTC
J gene: TRBJ2-7; clone size: many; V gene: TRBV29-1; D gene: TRBD1; CDR3 protein: CSVVVTGLGEQYF; CDR3 DNA: TGCAGCGTTGTTGTGACAGGGTTGGGCGAGCAGTACTTC
J gene: TRBJ2-5; clone size: many; V gene: TRBV28; D gene: -; CDR3 protein: CASTTPAGLQETQYF; CDR3 DNA: TGTGCCAGCACCACCCCAGCTGGACTCCAAGAGACCCAGTACTTC